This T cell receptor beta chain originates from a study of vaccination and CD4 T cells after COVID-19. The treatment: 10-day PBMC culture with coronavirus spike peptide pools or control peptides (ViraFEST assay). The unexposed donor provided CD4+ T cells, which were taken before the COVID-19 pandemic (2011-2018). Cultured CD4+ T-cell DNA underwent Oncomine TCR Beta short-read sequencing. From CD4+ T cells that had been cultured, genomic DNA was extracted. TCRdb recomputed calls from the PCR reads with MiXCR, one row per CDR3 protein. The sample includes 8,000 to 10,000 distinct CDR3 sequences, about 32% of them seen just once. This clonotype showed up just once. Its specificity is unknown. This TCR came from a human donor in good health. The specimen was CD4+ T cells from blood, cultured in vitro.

CDR3 amino acids: CASSSPGLAASTDTQYF. CDR3 DNA: TGTGCCAGCAGTTCCCCGGGACTAGCGGCTAGCACAGATACGCAGTATTTT. This chain links TRBV28 with TRBJ2-3, with 11 bases lining up with TRBD2. CDR1 is MDHEN, CDR2 SYDVKM, per germline. V lost 4 bases, J lost 0 bases, and 6 bases stayed unmatched. This CDR3 contains 17 residues.